The sequence of this TCR beta chain was determined in a study of T cell responses to AZD1222 COVID-19 vaccine. Trimming removed 5 bases from V and 5 bases from J, with 18 bases in between. The V gene's germline CDR1 is SGHAT and CDR2 FQNNGV. The CDR3 sequence is 15 residues long. Generated by immunoSEQ multiplex PCR, the TCRdb table keeps only in-frame clones and is missing some. The data hold around 100,000 clones, with roughly 91% observed a single time. The chain has TRBV11-2 and TRBJ2-5, with D perhaps matching TRBD1 (6 bases). The TCR comes from an adult in good health. Here the sequenced sample was peripheral blood, taken on day 0 of AZD1222 vaccination. Here the CDR3 reads CASSLTGPQGETQYF. The CDR3, as DNA: TGTGCCAGCAGCCTGACAGGACCCCAGGGGGAGACCCAGTACTTC. The full variable domain, with the rest looked up from reference TRBV11-2 and TRBJ2-5, is EAGVAQSPRYKIIEKRQSVAFWCNPISGHATLYWYQQILGQGPKLLIQFQNNGVVDDSQLPKDRFSAERLKGVDSTLKIQPAKLEDSAVYLCASSLTGPQGETQYFGPGTRLLVL.